These 24 T cell receptor beta chains originate from one sample sequenced in a study of T cell repertoires in cytomegalovirus infection. Each CDR3 protein gets one entry after TCRdb re-called the reads with MiXCR. The sample includes 250,000 to 300,000 distinct CDR3 sequences, under 25% seen only once; the top ten take about 21%. Their target antigens are unknown. Sequencing used cultured PBMCs, obtained from culture after CMV antigen stimulation. Receptor source: a human donor in good health (CMV status not recorded). Some clones in this sample may be carry-over from other donors' samples.

V is TRBV5-8 and J is TRBJ2-1; D possibly corresponds to TRBD2 (5 bases). Germline values: CDR1 SGHTS, CDR2 YDEGEE. Trimming shortened V by 4 bases and J by 7 bases, and 18 bases separated the two germline ends. This CDR3 has 15 residues. This CDR3 reads CASSRAVGVPNEQFF. CDR3 sequence (DNA): TGTGCCAGCAGCCGAGCGGTTGGGGTCCCAAATGAGCAGTTCTTC.

The sample holds a few counts of this clonotype. The chain is built from TRBV30 and TRBJ2-3; 7 bases match TRBD2. The V and J ends lost 7 bases and 2 bases, in that order; junction bases with no gene match: 12. Germline V gives CDR1 GTSNPN, CDR2 SVGIG (reference sequence). The CDR3 has 15 residues. CDR3 bases: TGTGCCTCCACCCCGGGGGGATTAATCACAGATACGCAGTATTTT. Translation: CASTPGGLITDTQYF.

This clonotype was observed at least ten times. The rearrangement uses TRBV7-2 and TRBJ1-1; D gene unclear. This CDR3 is 13 amino acids long. CDR1 SGHTA and CDR2 FQGNSA come from the germline V gene. Trimming removed 1 base from V and 1 base from J, with 4 bases in between. As DNA, the CDR3 is TGTGCCAGCAGCTTAGACAGGAACACTGAAGCTTTCTTT. It specifies CASSLDRNTEAFF.

This clonotype showed up just a few times. The V and J genes are TRBV7-9 and TRBJ1-3; no firm D call. Germline assignment: CDR1 SEHNR and CDR2 FQNEAQ (reference sequence). CDR3 length equals 15 residues. Trimming pared 5 bases from V and 0 bases from J, leaving 11 bases between. CDR3: CASSHTGDSGNTIYF. The CDR3 DNA sequence: TGTGCCAGCAGCCACACGGGTGACTCTGGAAACACCATATATTTT.

This clonotype was seen at least ten times. The chain combines TRBV7-6 with TRBJ2-7; D gene ambiguous. The CDR3 runs 19 residues. Germline CDR1 is SGHVS and CDR2 is FNYEAQ. V was clipped by 5 bases and J by 3 bases, with 29 bases between them. CDR3 residues: CASSTPHLYPPNPYYEQYV. CDR3 DNA: TGTGCCAGCAGCACCCCCCATCTCTATCCACCAAATCCTTACTACGAGCAGTACGTC.

The chain recombines TRBV2 with TRBJ2-1; 9 positions agree with TRBD2. The CDR3 has 18 residues. Germline trimming cut 8 bases from V and 5 bases from J; bases unmatched to any gene: 19. Germline V lookup: CDR1 SNHLY, CDR2 FYNNEI. CDR3 in DNA: TGTGCCAGCCTCGGGGGACTAGCAGCCCAGAACACTAACAATGAGCAGTTCTTC. As protein: CASLGGLAAQNTNNEQFF.

This chain joins TRBV14 and TRBJ2-1; TRBD2 aligns across 10 bases. V trimming: 0 bases; J trimming: 8 bases; junction bases outside the gene matches: 16. The CDR3 loop spans 19 amino acids. Looked up from germline, CDR1 is SGHDN and CDR2 is FVKESK. For the CDR3, the DNA is TGTGCCAGCAGCCAAGAAGGCAGAGTTTCGACTAGCGGGTACTATGAGCAGTTCTTC. Translated, it gives CASSQEGRVSTSGYYEQFF. The full variable domain, rest sourced from reference TRBV14 and TRBJ2-1, is EAGVTQFPSHSVIEKGQTVTLRCDPISGHDNLYWYRRVMGKEIKFLLHFVKESKQDESGMPNNRFLAERTGGTYSTLKVQPAELEDSGVYFCASSQEGRVSTSGYYEQFFGPGTRLTVL.

The V and J genes are TRBV6-5 and TRBJ2-5, with 9 bases that match TRBD2. The CDR3 has 16 amino acids. CDR1 is MNHEY, CDR2 SVGAGI, per germline. Germline trimming cut 0 bases from V and 3 bases from J; bases unmatched to any gene: 5. The CDR3 region is CASSYSASGDEETQYF. The DNA for the CDR3 is TGTGCCAGCAGTTACTCAGCTAGCGGGGACGAAGAGACCCAGTACTTC.

The chain has TRBV27 and TRBJ2-7; tentatively, D is TRBD1 (6 bases). In germline, CDR1 is MNHEY, CDR2 SMNVEV (reference sequence). V was pared by 4 bases and J by 5 bases, with 21 bases between. The CDR3 is 16 residues long. Here the CDR3 reads CASSSWTDISIHEQYF. The CDR3 DNA is TGTGCCAGCAGTTCCTGGACAGACATCAGCATTCACGAGCAGTACTTC.

A word on this clonotype: Possible read error: a much larger clone is one base away. This likely comes from a read error, as the CDR3 has no conserved phenylalanine or tryptophan at its end. No DNA is shown, since the ends of the CDR3 on it are uncertain; the CDR3 is the one TCRdb lists. The chain is built from TRBV12-3 or TRBV12-4 and TRBJ1-4. Both ends counted, the CDR3 spans 12 residues. CDR3 loop: CASSHPTPKVFL.

This clonotype has a handful of counts. The genes are TRBV4-1 and TRBJ1-1, with D possibly TRBD1 on 5 matching bases. The germline CDR1 and CDR2 sequences are MGHRA and YSYEKL. The V end was cut by 3 bases, the J end by 1 base, with 9 bases between. The CDR3 runs to 14 residues. CDR3 loop: CASSHGGRNTEAFF. Written as DNA, the CDR3 is TGCGCCAGCAGCCATGGGGGGAGGAACACTGAAGCTTTCTTT.

V gene TRBV19 combines with J gene TRBJ1-5; TRBD1 agrees at 9 bases. Germline CDR1 is LNHDA and CDR2 is SQIVND (reference sequence). This CDR3 region has 15 residues. Germline trimming cut 8 bases from V and 6 bases from J; bases unmatched to any gene: 11. The CDR3: CASEKPGQGGQPQHF. CDR3 bases: TGTGCCAGTGAGAAACCGGGACAGGGCGGTCAGCCCCAGCATTTT.

This clonotype was observed at least ten times. The chain couples TRBV7-2 to TRBJ1-2; tentative D call: TRBD1 (6 bases). Germline V gene sequence: CDR1 SGHTA, CDR2 FQGNSA. The V and J ends lost 3 bases and 2 bases respectively, with 13 bases between them. The CDR3 length is 15 residues. The CDR3 region has the DNA TGTGCCAGCAGCTTCGGACAGCCACCCAACTATGGCTACACCTTC. It encodes CASSFGQPPNYGYTF.

This clonotype was counted many times. The chain combines TRBV7-2 with TRBJ2-5; D is unresolved. Germline V lookup: CDR1 SGHTA, CDR2 FQGNSA. V lost 2 bases, J lost 1 base, and 14 bases lay in between. This CDR3 is built from 16 residues. CDR3 sequence reads: CASSLNHPPLQETQYF. The CDR3 bases are TGTGCCAGCAGCTTAAACCACCCGCCCCTCCAAGAGACCCAGTACTTC. Combining the CDR3 with reference TRBV7-2 and TRBJ2-5 gives the whole variable domain GAGVSQSPSNKVTEKGKDVELRCDPISGHTALYWYRQSLGQGLEFLIYFQGNSAPDKSGLPSDRFSAERTGGSVSTLTIQRTQQEDSAVYLCASSLNHPPLQETQYFGPGTRLLVL.

This clonotype was seen only a few times. CDR3 region: CASSAGTGYEKLFF. Written as DNA, the CDR3 is TGTGCCAGCAGCGCTGGGACAGGCTACGAAAAACTGTTTTTT. The genes are TRBV12-3 or TRBV12-4 and TRBJ1-4; 8 bases agree with TRBD1. After removal of 6 bases from V and 8 bases from J, the junction contained 8 bases not matched to a gene. The CDR3 totals 14 residues.

The table lists this clonotype with a few counts. The chain joins TRBV14 to TRBJ1-1; D is uncertain. V lost 4 bases to trimming and J lost 1 base, with 13 bases between them. Germline loops: CDR1 SGHDN, CDR2 FVKESK. The CDR3 spans 15 residues. The CDR3 DNA sequence: TGTGCCAGCAGCCCCACGTTCCAGCCGAACACTGAAGCTTTCTTT. This gives the protein CASSPTFQPNTEAFF.

This chain joins TRBV4-1 and TRBJ2-6, with TRBD2 matching 8 bases. This CDR3 comprises 22 residues. V dropped 1 base and J dropped 1; count of bases not matched to a gene: 18. CDR1 and CDR2 from the germline V gene are MGHRA and YSYEKL. The CDR3 DNA sequence: TGCGCCAGCAGCCAAGGCCCCATTTGGACTAGCAGGATGGCTTCTGGGGCCAACGTCCTGACTTTC. This encodes CASSQGPIWTSRMASGANVLTF.

This clonotype was counted many times. The V and J genes are TRBV7-6 and TRBJ1-2; 8 bases match TRBD1. The J segment lost 10 bases and the V segment lost 4 bases, leaving 11 bases of the junction unmatched. Looked up from germline, CDR1 is SGHVS and CDR2 is FNYEAQ. There are 14 residues in the CDR3. The CDR3 DNA reads TGTGCCAGCAGCTCCGGAGGACAGGGTGGAGACTACACCTTC. Translation: CASSSGGQGGDYTF. Full variable domain (outside the CDR3, taken from reference TRBV7-6 and TRBJ1-2): GAGVSQSPRYKVTKRGQDVALRCDPISGHVSLYWYRQALGQGPEFLTYFNYEAQQDKSGLPNDRFSAERPEGSISTLTIQRTEQRDSAMYRCASSSGGQGGDYTFGSGTRLTVV.

As regards this clonotype: A much bigger clone sits one base away, suggesting this may be a read error. The chain uses TRBV7-2 and TRBJ2-3, with 7 bases lining up with TRBD2. The CDR3 loop spans 15 amino acids. CDR1 SGHTA and CDR2 FQGNSA come from the germline V gene. The CDR3 sequence is CASSLAGDQRDTRYF. As DNA, the CDR3 is TGTGCCAGCAGCTTAGCGGGGGATCAGCGGGATACGCGGTATTTT.

This clonotype was detected only a few times. The V gene is TRBV7-8, the J gene TRBJ2-5; unclear D gene. CDR1 and CDR2 (germline): SGHVS, FQNEAQ. The CDR3 loop spans 17 amino acids. V was shortened by 5 bases and J by 0 bases, with 19 bases between the two germline ends. The CDR3 region is CASSTLGQTGYQETQYF. CDR3 bases: TGTGCCAGCAGCACCCTGGGTCAAACGGGTTACCAAGAGACCCAGTACTTC.

The chain links TRBV24-1 to TRBJ2-5; D may be TRBD1 (5 bases). The CDR3 loop spans 13 amino acids. Deletions cut 2 bases from V and 5 bases from J, with 8 bases between. The germline V gene encodes CDR1 KGHDR and CDR2 SFDVKD. The CDR3 sequence is CATSDSRVETQYF. The CDR3, as DNA: TGTGCCACCAGTGATTCCAGGGTGGAGACCCAGTACTTC.

This chain joins TRBV12-3 or TRBV12-4 and TRBJ1-6; possibly TRBD1 for D (6 bases). Trimming pared 6 bases from V and 13 bases from J, leaving 19 bases between. This CDR3 has 14 amino acids. The CDR3 bases are TGTGCCAGCAGATACGGACAGTCCCCAGCGCCCCTCCACTTT. Translated: CASRYGQSPAPLHF.

The gene calls are TRBV19 and TRBJ1-4, with 8 bases aligning to TRBD1. The CDR3 runs to 14 residues. V lost 7 bases to trimming and J lost 6 bases; unmatched junction nucleotides: 7. CDR1 is LNHDA, CDR2 SQIVND, per germline (reference sequence). This chain's CDR3 is CASKNRGMDEKLFF. CDR3 sequence (DNA): TGTGCCAGTAAGAACAGGGGGATGGATGAAAAACTGTTTTTT.

In its sample, this clonotype was seen many times. The chain recombines TRBV7-9 with TRBJ2-1, with TRBD2 matching 7 bases. Trimming took 10 bases from V and 4 from J; bases not matched to a gene: 10. The CDR3 covers 14 residues. The germline CDR1 and CDR2 sequences are SEHNR and FQNEAQ (reference sequence). CDR3 DNA sequence: TGTGCCACTTTACTAGCGAACCGTTACAATGAGCAGTTCTTC. It translates to CATLLANRYNEQFF.